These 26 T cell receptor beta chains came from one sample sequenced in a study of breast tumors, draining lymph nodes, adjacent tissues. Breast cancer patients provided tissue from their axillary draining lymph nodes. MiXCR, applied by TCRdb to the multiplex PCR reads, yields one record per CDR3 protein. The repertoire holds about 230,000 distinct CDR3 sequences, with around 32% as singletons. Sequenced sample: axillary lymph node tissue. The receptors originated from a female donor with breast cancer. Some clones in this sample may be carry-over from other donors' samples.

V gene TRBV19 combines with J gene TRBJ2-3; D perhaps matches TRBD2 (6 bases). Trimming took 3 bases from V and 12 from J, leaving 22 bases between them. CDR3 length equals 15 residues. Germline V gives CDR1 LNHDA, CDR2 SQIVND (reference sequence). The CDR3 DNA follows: TGTGCCAGTAGTATTTCAGGGCCCGGCGGGGAGACCCAGTATTTT. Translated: CASSISGPGGETQYF.

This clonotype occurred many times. CDR3 region: CASSLAGEAYNEQFF. For the CDR3, the DNA is TGCGCCAGCAGCTTAGCGGGAGAAGCTTACAATGAGCAGTTCTTC. The chain couples TRBV5-1 to TRBJ2-1; TRBD2 matches at 8 bases. Looked up from germline, CDR1 is SGHRS and CDR2 is YFSETQ. This CDR3 has 15 residues. V lost 2 bases and J lost 4; bases outside the gene matches: 5. Complete variable domain (other parts from reference TRBV5-1 and TRBJ2-1): KAGVTQTPRYLIKTRGQQVTLSCSPISGHRSVSWYQQTPGQGLQFLFEYFSETQRNKGNFPGRFSGRQFSNSRSEMNVSTLELGDSALYLCASSLAGEAYNEQFFGPGTRLTVL.

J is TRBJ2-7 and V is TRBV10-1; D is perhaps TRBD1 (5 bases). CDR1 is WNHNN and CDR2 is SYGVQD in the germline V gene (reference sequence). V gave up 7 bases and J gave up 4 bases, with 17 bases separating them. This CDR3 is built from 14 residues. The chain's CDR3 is CASNFIGAIYEQYF. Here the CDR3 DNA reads TGCGCCAGCAATTTTATAGGGGCGATTTACGAGCAGTACTTC.

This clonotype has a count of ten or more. CDR3 coding DNA: TGTGCCTGGAGTGGACAGGGTACACCCCTCCACTTT. It translates to CAWSGQGTPLHF. The V and J genes are TRBV30 and TRBJ1-6, with 7 bases aligning to TRBD1. The CDR3 loop spans 12 amino acids. CDR1 is GTSNPN, CDR2 SVGIG, per germline (reference sequence). V lost 1 base and J lost 11; bases outside the gene matches: 2.

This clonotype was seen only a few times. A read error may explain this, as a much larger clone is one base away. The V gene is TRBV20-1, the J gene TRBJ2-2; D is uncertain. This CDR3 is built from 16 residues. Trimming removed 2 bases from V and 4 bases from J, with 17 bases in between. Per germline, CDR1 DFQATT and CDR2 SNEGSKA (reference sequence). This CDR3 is CSARSGSLTTTGELFF. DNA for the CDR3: TGCAGTGCTAGATCAGGCAGCCTAACCACCACCGGGGAGCTGTTTTTT.

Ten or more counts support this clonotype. The CDR3 here is CATSDYRGNEQFF. The CDR3 bases are TGTGCCACCAGTGATTACAGGGGAAATGAGCAGTTCTTC. The V gene is TRBV24-1, the J gene TRBJ2-1; 7 positions agree with TRBD1. Germline assignment: CDR1 KGHDR and CDR2 SFDVKD. CDR3 length equals 13 residues. With 2 bases clipped from V and 7 bases from J, the junction kept 1 base outside the gene matches.

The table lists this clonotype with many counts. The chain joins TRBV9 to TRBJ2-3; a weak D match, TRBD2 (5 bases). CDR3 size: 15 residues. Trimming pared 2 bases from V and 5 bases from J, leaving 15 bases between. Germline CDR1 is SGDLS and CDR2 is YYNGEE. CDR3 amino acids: CASSVSAGPGDTQYF. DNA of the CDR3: TGTGCCAGCAGCGTTAGTGCGGGTCCAGGAGATACGCAGTATTTT.

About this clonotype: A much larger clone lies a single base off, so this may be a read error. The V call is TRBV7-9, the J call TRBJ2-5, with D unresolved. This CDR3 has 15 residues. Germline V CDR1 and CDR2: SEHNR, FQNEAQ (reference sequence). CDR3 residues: CASGLGAEGRETQHF. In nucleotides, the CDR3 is TGTGCCAGCGGCTTAGGCGCCGAAGGAAGAGAGACCCAGCACTTC.

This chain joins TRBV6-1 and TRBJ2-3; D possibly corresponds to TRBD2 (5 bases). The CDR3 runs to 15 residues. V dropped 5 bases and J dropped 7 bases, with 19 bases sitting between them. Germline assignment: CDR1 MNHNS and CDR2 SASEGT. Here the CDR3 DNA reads TGTGCCAGCAGTCACGAGGTCGGGGTGTTCAATACGCAGTATTTT. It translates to CASSHEVGVFNTQYF.

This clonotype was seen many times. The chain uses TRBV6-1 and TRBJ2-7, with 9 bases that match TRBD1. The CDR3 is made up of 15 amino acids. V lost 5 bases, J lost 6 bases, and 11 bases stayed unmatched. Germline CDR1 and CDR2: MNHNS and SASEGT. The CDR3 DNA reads TGTGCCAGCAGTCCCCCGGGACAGGGCAGCACCGAGCAGTACTTC. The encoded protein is CASSPPGQGSTEQYF.

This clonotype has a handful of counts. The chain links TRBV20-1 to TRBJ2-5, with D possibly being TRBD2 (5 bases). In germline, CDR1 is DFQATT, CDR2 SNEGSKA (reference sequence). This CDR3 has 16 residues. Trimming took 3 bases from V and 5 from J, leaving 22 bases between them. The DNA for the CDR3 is TGCAGTGCTAGGGTGCAACGCCGGCAGCGGCGGGAGACCCAGTACTTC. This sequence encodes CSARVQRRQRRETQYF.

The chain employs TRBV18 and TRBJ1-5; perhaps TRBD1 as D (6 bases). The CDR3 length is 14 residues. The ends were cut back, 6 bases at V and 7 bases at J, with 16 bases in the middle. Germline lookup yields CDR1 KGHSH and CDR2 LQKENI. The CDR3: CASSLAGARQPQHF. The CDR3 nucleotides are TGTGCCAGCTCCCTGGCGGGGGCGCGGCAGCCCCAGCATTTT.

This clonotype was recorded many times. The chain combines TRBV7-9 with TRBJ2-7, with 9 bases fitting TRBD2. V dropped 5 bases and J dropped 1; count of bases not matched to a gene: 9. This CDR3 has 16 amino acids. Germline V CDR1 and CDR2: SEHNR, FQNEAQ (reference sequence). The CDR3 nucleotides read TGTGCCAGCAGCGGAAATAGCGGGAGTAGGTCCTACGAGCAGTACTTC. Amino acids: CASSGNSGSRSYEQYF.

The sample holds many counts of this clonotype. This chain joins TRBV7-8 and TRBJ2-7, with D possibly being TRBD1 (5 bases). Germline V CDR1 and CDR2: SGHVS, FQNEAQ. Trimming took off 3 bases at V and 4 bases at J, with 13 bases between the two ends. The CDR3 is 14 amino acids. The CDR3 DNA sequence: TGTGCCAGCAGCTTTGATCAGGGTGTATACGAGCAGTACTTC. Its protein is CASSFDQGVYEQYF.

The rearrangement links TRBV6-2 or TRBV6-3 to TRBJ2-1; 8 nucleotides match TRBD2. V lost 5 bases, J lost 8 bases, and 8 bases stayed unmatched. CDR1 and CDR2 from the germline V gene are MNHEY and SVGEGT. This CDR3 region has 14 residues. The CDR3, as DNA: TGTGCCAGCAGTCACCCGGGACTAGGATATGAGCAGTTCTTC. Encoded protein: CASSHPGLGYEQFF.

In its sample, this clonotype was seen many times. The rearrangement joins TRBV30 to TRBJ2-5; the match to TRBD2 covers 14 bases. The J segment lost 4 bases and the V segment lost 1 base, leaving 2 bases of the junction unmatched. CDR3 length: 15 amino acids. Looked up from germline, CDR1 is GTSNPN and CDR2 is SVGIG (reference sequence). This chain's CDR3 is CAWSAGLAGVETQYF. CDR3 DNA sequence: TGTGCCTGGAGTGCGGGACTAGCGGGAGTAGAGACCCAGTACTTC.

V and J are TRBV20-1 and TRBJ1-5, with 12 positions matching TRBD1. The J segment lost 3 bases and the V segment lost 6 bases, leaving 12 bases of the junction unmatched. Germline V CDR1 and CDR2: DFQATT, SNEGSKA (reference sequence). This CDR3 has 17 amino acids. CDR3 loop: CSAHTSGTGGFNQPQHF. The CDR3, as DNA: TGCAGTGCCCACACTAGCGGGACAGGGGGCTTCAATCAGCCCCAGCATTTT.

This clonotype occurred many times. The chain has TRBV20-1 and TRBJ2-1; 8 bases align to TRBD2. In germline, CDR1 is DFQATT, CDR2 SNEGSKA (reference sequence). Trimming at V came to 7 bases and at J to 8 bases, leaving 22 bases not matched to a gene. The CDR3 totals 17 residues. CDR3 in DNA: TGCAGTGTAACGTCAAGGCTCGTTAGCGGGAATGGCGATGAGCAGTTCTTC. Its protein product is CSVTSRLVSGNGDEQFF.

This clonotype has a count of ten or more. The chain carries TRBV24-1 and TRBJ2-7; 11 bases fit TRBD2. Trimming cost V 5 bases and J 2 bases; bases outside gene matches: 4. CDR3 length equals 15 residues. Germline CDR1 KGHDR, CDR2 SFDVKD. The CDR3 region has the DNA TGTGCCACCAGTGCCCCGGGACTAGCGGCCTACGAGCAGTACTTC. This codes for CATSAPGLAAYEQYF.

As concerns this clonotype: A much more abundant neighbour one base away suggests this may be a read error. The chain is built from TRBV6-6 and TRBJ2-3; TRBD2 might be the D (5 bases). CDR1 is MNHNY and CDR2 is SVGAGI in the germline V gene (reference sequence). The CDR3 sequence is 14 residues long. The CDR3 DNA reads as TGTGCCAGCAGTAGGCCGGCTAGCACAGATACGCAGTGTTTT. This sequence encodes CASSRPASTDTQCF.

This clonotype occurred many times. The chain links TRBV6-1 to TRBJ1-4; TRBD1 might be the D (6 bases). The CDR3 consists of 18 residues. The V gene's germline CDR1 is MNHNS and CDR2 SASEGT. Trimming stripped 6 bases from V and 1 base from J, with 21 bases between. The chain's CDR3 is CASSRLVGGAGTNEKLFF. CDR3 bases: TGTGCCAGCAGCCGACTTGTGGGGGGCGCCGGAACTAATGAAAAACTGTTTTTT.

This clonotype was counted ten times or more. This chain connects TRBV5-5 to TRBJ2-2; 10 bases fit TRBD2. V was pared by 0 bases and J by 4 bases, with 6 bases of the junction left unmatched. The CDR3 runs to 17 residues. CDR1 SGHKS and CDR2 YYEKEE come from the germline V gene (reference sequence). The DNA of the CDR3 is TGTGCCAGCAGCTTGGGGCTAGCGGGAGTCGGCACCGGGGAGCTGTTTTTT. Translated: CASSLGLAGVGTGELFF.

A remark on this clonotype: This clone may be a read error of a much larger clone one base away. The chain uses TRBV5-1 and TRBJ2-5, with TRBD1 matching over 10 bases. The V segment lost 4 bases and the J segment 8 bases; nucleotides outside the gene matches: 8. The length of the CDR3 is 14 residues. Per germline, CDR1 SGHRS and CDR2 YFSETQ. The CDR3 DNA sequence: TGCGCCAGCAGCGCGACAGGGGGCAAGGACACCCAGTACTTC. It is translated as CASSATGGKDTQYF.

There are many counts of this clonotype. CDR3 residues: CATSRGGGEVIHTQYF. The CDR3 bases are TGTGCCACCAGCAGGGGGGGCGGGGAGGTAATTCATACGCAGTATTTT. This rearrangement joins TRBV15 to TRBJ2-3; the D call may be TRBD1 or TRBD2 (6 bases each). The germline CDR1 and CDR2 sequences are LNHNV and YYDKDF (reference sequence). The CDR3 is 16 residues long. Trimming shortened V by 3 bases and J by 7 bases, and 20 bases separated the two germline ends. Full variable domain (missing parts from reference TRBV15 and TRBJ2-3): DAMVIQNPRYQVTQFGKPVTLSCSQTLNHNVMYWYQQKSSQAPKLLFHYYDKDFNNEADTPDNFQSRRPNTSFCFLDIRSPGLGDTAMYLCATSRGGGEVIHTQYFGPGTRLTVL.

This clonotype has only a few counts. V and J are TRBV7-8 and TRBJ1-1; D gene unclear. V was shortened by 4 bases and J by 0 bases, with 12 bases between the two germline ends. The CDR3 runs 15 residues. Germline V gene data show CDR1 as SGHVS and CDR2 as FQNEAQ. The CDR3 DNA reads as TGTGCCAGCAGCTACCGACCTGCTGTGAACACTGAAGCTTTCTTT. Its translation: CASSYRPAVNTEAFF.

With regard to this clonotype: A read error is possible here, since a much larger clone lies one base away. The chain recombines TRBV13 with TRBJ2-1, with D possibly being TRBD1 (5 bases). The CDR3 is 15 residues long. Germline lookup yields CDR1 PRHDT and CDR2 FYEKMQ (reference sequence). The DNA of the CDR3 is TGTGCCAGCAGCTTATCCCAGGGCGTTTACAATGGGCAGTTCTTC. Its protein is CASSLSQGVYNGQFF.